This T cell receptor (beta chain) was captured by sequencing in a study of blood T cell repertoires in COVID-19. Across the study: COVID-19 samples collected from the United States, Italy and Spain covered acute and convalescent phases. T cells, B-cell-depleted T cells, or PBMCs provided the cDNA or gDNA that served as material.

The CDR3 length is 15 residues. With 0 bases removed from V and 3 bases from J, the gap between germline ends came to 10 bases. Looked up from germline, CDR1 is SGHDT and CDR2 is YYEEEE. This table comes from immunoSEQ multiplex PCR, and its TCRdb copy is limited to in-frame clones, with some not included. This table has approximately 70,000 clones, just under 80% appearing once. The sample was peripheral blood. This chain joins TRBV5-6 and TRBJ1-5, with D possibly TRBD1 on 6 matching bases. This TCR was sampled from a woman between 55 and 75 years old with acute or convalescent COVID-19. DNA for the CDR3: TGTGCCAGCAGCTTGGTAGGACAGCCCAATCAGCCCCAGCATTTT. Its protein product is CASSLVGQPNQPQHF.